The 20 T cell receptor beta chains presented below share a single source sample, sequenced in a study of monozygotic twins with inflammatory bowel disease (dated by TCRdb to about 2019). The protocol used for the library was 5' RACE. Sequenced using an Illumina HiSeq 2500. The reads went through TCRdb reprocessing, and each CDR3 protein sequence gets one entry with no DNA. The sample's clone listing holds 150,000 to 200,000 distinct CDR3 sequences. The top ten hold under 3.5% of the sample. The sequenced material came from blood. The receptors shown here come from a human donor with ulcerative colitis or Crohn's disease, or a healthy co-twin of an affected twin (not recorded which).

This sequence joins TRBV5-1 and TRBJ2-5; TCRdb calls TRBD2, which cannot be checked without DNA. The CDR3 extends over 15 amino acids. CDR1 and CDR2 from the germline V gene are SGHRS and YFSETQ. The CDR3: CASSRDSGPEETQYF.

This sequence joins TRBV5-1 and TRBJ2-1. In germline, CDR1 is SGHRS, CDR2 YFSETQ. The CDR3 length is 13 residues. CDR3 sequence reads: CASCIGAYNEQFF.

This chain joins TRBV24-1 and TRBJ2-1. The CDR3 runs 15 residues. Germline V lookup: CDR1 KGHDR, CDR2 SFDVKD. Here the CDR3 reads CATSNNRRSYNEQFF.

This chain links TRBV11-3 with TRBJ2-1. In germline, CDR1 is SGHNT, CDR2 YENEEA. The length of the CDR3 is 15 residues. CDR3 residues: CASSFGGSVDNEQFF.

The chain recombines TRBV29-1 with TRBJ1-1; TCRdb calls TRBD1, which cannot be checked without DNA. The germline CDR1 and CDR2 sequences are SQVTM and ANQGSEA. The CDR3 consists of 13 residues. CDR3 sequence reads: CSVRTGMSTEAFF.

The chain employs TRBV27 and TRBJ2-7; TCRdb designates TRBD2, a call that cannot be tested without DNA. The CDR3 length is 16 residues. Looked up from germline, CDR1 is MNHEY and CDR2 is SMNVEV (reference sequence). The CDR3 loop is CASSLSGTSYSYEQYF.

The genes are TRBV27 and TRBJ2-7. CDR1 is MNHEY, CDR2 SMNVEV, per germline (reference sequence). The CDR3 extends over 14 amino acids. This CDR3 reads CASSPRDSLYEQYF.

The CDR3 reads CATKRKWAPSYEQYF. The chain recombines TRBV28 with TRBJ2-7. The CDR3 length is 15 residues. CDR1 MDHEN and CDR2 SYDVKM come from the germline V gene.

This chain uses TRBV27 with TRBJ1-2. The germline V gene encodes CDR1 MNHEY and CDR2 SMNVEV (reference sequence). The CDR3 has 16 residues. CDR3: CASSFSFLIKGKGYTF.

This chain links TRBV11-2 with TRBJ2-7. CDR3 length: 11 residues. The germline gives CDR1 SGHAT, CDR2 FQNNGV. The CDR3 is CASSLPYEQYF.

The rearrangement links TRBV29-1 to TRBJ2-3. The CDR3 spans 11 residues. Germline CDR1 and CDR2: SQVTM and ANQGSEA. The CDR3 spells CSVERQDTQYF.

V and J are TRBV28 and TRBJ2-7; TCRdb's D call of TRBD1 is untestable without DNA. Germline values: CDR1 MDHEN, CDR2 SYDVKM. The CDR3 has 14 amino acids. CDR3 amino acids: CASSFETGYVEQYF.

This chain links TRBV7-9 with TRBJ2-7; the TRBD1 assignment by TCRdb is unverifiable without DNA. Germline V gene data show CDR1 as SEHNR and CDR2 as FQNEAQ (reference sequence). The CDR3 loop spans 17 amino acids. The CDR3 region is CASSLTGGGHNSYEQYF.

The chain has TRBV18 and TRBJ2-4; with no DNA, the TCRdb D assignment of TRBD1 cannot be verified. The CDR3 extends over 14 amino acids. Per germline, CDR1 KGHSH and CDR2 LQKENI. The CDR3 sequence is CASSPPTGSDIQYF.

The V gene is TRBV5-1, the J gene TRBJ2-3. CDR3 size: 16 residues. Germline V gene sequence: CDR1 SGHRS, CDR2 YFSETQ. The CDR3 region is CASSSGLAASTDTQYF. Looking up the rest from reference TRBV5-1 and TRBJ2-3 gives the full variable domain: KAGVTQTPRYLIKTRGQQVTLSCSPISGHRSVSWYQQTPGQGLQFLFEYFSETQRNKGNFPGRFSGRQFSNSRSEMNVSTLELGDSALYLCASSSGLAASTDTQYFGPGTRLTVL.

The chain combines TRBV20-1 with TRBJ2-7; no DNA is available, so the TRBD2 call from TCRdb remains unchecked. The CDR3 sequence is 14 residues long. Germline V gene data show CDR1 as DFQATT and CDR2 as SNEGSKA (reference sequence). This CDR3 reads CSARSPLNPTKQYF.

The chain links TRBV7-2 to TRBJ1-1. Germline lookup yields CDR1 SGHTA and CDR2 FQGNSA. The CDR3 extends over 14 amino acids. This chain's CDR3 is CASSWGRGAAEAFF.

This sequence joins TRBV6-1 and TRBJ1-1; checking the TCRdb D call of TRBD1 is not possible without DNA. The germline CDR1 and CDR2 sequences are MNHNS and SASEGT. The CDR3 runs 14 residues. This chain's CDR3 is CASSRNRIYTEAFF.

The genes are TRBV7-9 and TRBJ2-1; TCRdb designates TRBD2, a call that cannot be tested without DNA. This CDR3 contains 13 residues. Germline values: CDR1 SEHNR, CDR2 FQNEAQ (reference sequence). CDR3 protein: CARSSGGLSEQFF.

The chain combines TRBV25-1 with TRBJ2-1; the TCRdb call, TRBD2, lacks DNA for checking. Per the germline V gene, CDR1 is MGHDK and CDR2 is SYGVNS. The CDR3 covers 14 residues. CDR3 loop: CASSRQEGNGEQFF.